This entry lists 18 T cell receptor beta chains sequenced from one sample in a study of T cell responses to AZD1222 COVID-19 vaccine. This table comes from immunoSEQ multiplex PCR, and its TCRdb copy is limited to in-frame clones, with some not included. The sample has tens of thousands of clones, around nine tenths seen once. Sequences were derived from peripheral blood, sampled on day 0 of AZD1222 vaccination. The receptors stem from an adult in good health.

The rearrangement uses TRBV5-1 and TRBJ2-7, with no clear D. Germline V gene sequence: CDR1 SGHRS, CDR2 YFSETQ. The CDR3 extends over 15 amino acids. V lost 7 bases and J 4 bases, leaving 21 bases between the germline ends. The CDR3 sequence is CASSSPGVSIYEQYF. The DNA of the CDR3 is TGCGCCAGCTCATCCCCTGGGGTTTCGATATACGAGCAGTACTTC.

This chain uses TRBV27 with TRBJ1-4; D is uncertain. This CDR3 has 17 residues. Looked up from germline, CDR1 is MNHEY and CDR2 is SMNVEV (reference sequence). The V end was cut by 5 bases, the J end by 6 bases, with 22 bases between. CDR3 bases: TGTGCCAGCAGTGACCCCTTGGAGGCCACTAAGGATGAAAAACTGTTTTTT. Translated, it gives CASSDPLEATKDEKLFF.

The chain combines TRBV18 with TRBJ1-1; weak D call: TRBD1 (5 bases). V was pared by 3 bases and J by 3 bases, with 8 bases between. CDR3 size: 13 residues. Germline CDR1 reads KGHSH; CDR2 reads LQKENI. The CDR3 nucleotides are TGTGCCAGCTCACCGCGAGGGGACACTGAAGCTTTCTTT. It yields the protein CASSPRGDTEAFF.

CDR3 nucleotides: TGTGCCAGCAGCCAAACAGGGCTGAACACTGAAGCTTTCTTT. Amino acid sequence: CASSQTGLNTEAFF. The chain employs TRBV3-1 (or the pseudogene TRBV3-2) and TRBJ1-1; TRBD1 might be the D (6 bases). V shed 2 bases and J shed 0 bases, with 7 bases lying between them. The CDR3 runs 14 residues. Germline CDR1 LGHDT, CDR2 YNNKEL (reference sequence).

This clone was recorded once. The rearrangement links TRBV28 to TRBJ2-7, with D uncertain. This CDR3 has 15 residues. Trimming took 7 bases from V and 2 from J, leaving 18 bases between them. CDR1 is MDHEN and CDR2 is SYDVKM in the germline V gene. DNA of the CDR3: TGTGCCAGCAATTCGTTGGTACGTCCCGCCTACGAGCAGTACTTC. This translates into CASNSLVRPAYEQYF. Full variable domain (missing parts from reference TRBV28 and TRBJ2-7): DVKVTQSSRYLVKRTGEKVFLECVQDMDHENMFWYRQDPGLGLRLIYFSYDVKMKEKGDIPEGYSVSREKKERFSLILESASTNQTSMYLCASNSLVRPAYEQYFGPGTRLTVT.

The chain joins TRBV6-5 to TRBJ1-1; D gene uncertain. Trimming shortened V by 1 base and J by 1 base, and 10 bases separated the two germline ends. Germline loops: CDR1 MNHEY, CDR2 SVGAGI. The CDR3 runs to 15 residues. The CDR3 bases are TGTGCCAGCAGTTACTTAGGCGGGGAGAACACTGAAGCTTTCTTT. Protein product: CASSYLGGENTEAFF.

The rearrangement uses TRBV27 and TRBJ2-7, with 10 bases aligning to TRBD2. With V trimmed by 6 bases and J by 7 bases, 12 bases remained unmatched. CDR3 length: 15 residues. The germline CDR1 and CDR2 sequences are MNHEY and SMNVEV (reference sequence). The CDR3 protein is CASRVAGGSMGEQYF. CDR3 sequence (DNA): TGTGCCAGCAGGGTAGCGGGAGGCTCTATGGGGGAGCAGTACTTC.

The V gene is TRBV3-1 (or the pseudogene TRBV3-2), the J gene TRBJ2-1; tentatively, D is TRBD1 (5 bases). Germline CDR1 is LGHDT and CDR2 is YNNKEL (reference sequence). The V end lost 5 bases, the J end lost 3 bases, and 17 bases lay between the germline ends. The CDR3 is 16 residues long. CDR3 amino acids: CASSGTGRVDYNEQFF. The CDR3 DNA sequence: TGTGCCAGCAGCGGTACAGGTCGAGTTGACTACAATGAGCAGTTCTTC.

This sequence joins TRBV27 and TRBJ2-7, with D uncertain. Per the germline V gene, CDR1 is MNHEY and CDR2 is SMNVEV (reference sequence). With 6 bases removed from V and 2 bases from J, the gap between germline ends came to 14 bases. This CDR3 comprises 14 residues. The CDR3 here is CASRSNRHPYEQYF. The CDR3, as DNA: TGTGCCAGCAGATCCAACCGACACCCCTACGAGCAGTACTTC.

The chain uses TRBV5-1 and TRBJ2-2; D unclear. Germline lookup yields CDR1 SGHRS and CDR2 YFSETQ. The V gene lost 3 bases and the J gene lost 4 bases, with 13 bases spanning the gap. The CDR3 covers 15 residues. The CDR3 sequence is CASSSSIGPTGELFF. The CDR3 DNA reads as TGCGCCAGCAGCTCCTCTATAGGGCCCACCGGGGAGCTGTTTTTT.

This rearrangement joins TRBV18 to TRBJ1-5; D might be TRBD1 (6 bases). The CDR3 length is 16 residues. Germline V CDR1 and CDR2: KGHSH, LQKENI. V shed 5 bases and J shed 7 bases, with 21 bases lying between them. The CDR3 sequence: CASSVIQGTTVQPQHF. The CDR3 DNA sequence: TGTGCCAGCTCAGTAATACAGGGTACAACTGTCCAGCCCCAGCATTTT.

This clone was counted once. The gene calls are TRBV11-2 and TRBJ2-4; D not certain. Germline V gene sequence: CDR1 SGHAT, CDR2 FQNNGV. V was trimmed by 5 bases and J by 4 bases, leaving 15 bases between them. The CDR3 consists of 15 residues. The CDR3 spells CASSQSRASKNIQYF. The DNA for the CDR3 is TGTGCCAGCAGCCAGAGCCGGGCTTCGAAAAACATTCAGTACTTC.

This clone has only one observation. V gene TRBV19 combines with J gene TRBJ2-1, with D perhaps TRBD2 (6 bases). The CDR3 totals 15 residues. The V end lost 5 bases, the J end lost 10 bases, and 21 bases lay between the germline ends. CDR1 and CDR2 (germline): LNHDA, SQIVND (reference sequence). CDR3 loop: CASSPPREIVREQFF. The CDR3 coding sequence is TGTGCCAGTAGTCCCCCCCGGGAGATCGTCCGGGAGCAGTTCTTC.

This chain links TRBV4-1 with TRBJ1-2; tentative D call: TRBD1 (6 bases). The CDR3 sequence is 15 residues long. CDR1 is MGHRA, CDR2 YSYEKL, per germline. Trimming removed 2 bases at V and 5 bases at J, with 15 bases between. CDR3 DNA sequence: TGCGCCAGCAGCCAATTGGCAGGGGAAGGATATGGCTACACCTTC. It translates to CASSQLAGEGYGYTF.

The V gene is TRBV18, the J gene TRBJ2-5; D is possibly TRBD1 (6 bases). The CDR3 length is 14 residues. V dropped 3 bases and J dropped 1 base, with 9 bases sitting between them. Germline V gene data show CDR1 as KGHSH and CDR2 as LQKENI. CDR3 sequence (DNA): TGTGCCAGCTCACCCGGACAGCTCCAAGAGACCCAGTACTTC. Translation: CASSPGQLQETQYF. Supplemented by reference TRBV18 and TRBJ2-5, the full variable domain reads NAGVMQNPRHLVRRRGQEARLRCSPMKGHSHVYWYRQLPEEGLKFMVYLQKENIIDESGMPKERFSAEFPKEGPSILRIQQVVRGDSAAYFCASSPGQLQETQYFGPGTRLLVL.

This clone was found once. The CDR3 DNA is TGCGCCAGCCGGACGGCGGGCGACACCGGGGAGCTGTTTTTT. The encoded protein is CASRTAGDTGELFF. The rearrangement joins TRBV5-1 to TRBJ2-2; D perhaps matches TRBD2 (5 bases). Germline loops: CDR1 SGHRS, CDR2 YFSETQ. Trimming pared 7 bases from V and 3 bases from J, leaving 13 bases between. The CDR3 is 14 amino acids.

The chain joins TRBV2 to TRBJ1-2; D might be TRBD1 (5 bases). The CDR3 covers 13 residues. From germline, CDR1 is SNHLY and CDR2 FYNNEI. Trimming removed 8 bases from V and 3 bases from J, with 13 bases in between. In nucleotides, the CDR3 is TGTGCCAGCTCGTTTGGGGGGGACTATGGCTACACCTTC. Translating gives CASSFGGDYGYTF. Variable domain in full (rest from reference TRBV2 and TRBJ1-2): EPEVTQTPSHQVTQMGQEVILRCVPISNHLYFYWYRQILGQKVEFLVSFYNNEISEKSEIFDDQFSVERPDGSNFTLKIRSTKLEDSAMYFCASSFGGDYGYTFGSGTRLTVV.

This clone appeared once. The chain carries TRBV5-1 and TRBJ2-7, with D perhaps matching TRBD1 (5 bases). Trimming removed 5 bases from V and 1 base from J, with 10 bases in between. The CDR3 sequence is 13 residues long. Looked up from germline, CDR1 is SGHRS and CDR2 is YFSETQ. CDR3 nucleotide sequence: TGCGCCAGCAGACTGCAGGGTTCCTACGAGCAGTACTTC. Protein product: CASRLQGSYEQYF. Supplemented by reference TRBV5-1 and TRBJ2-7, the full variable domain reads KAGVTQTPRYLIKTRGQQVTLSCSPISGHRSVSWYQQTPGQGLQFLFEYFSETQRNKGNFPGRFSGRQFSNSRSEMNVSTLELGDSALYLCASRLQGSYEQYFGPGTRLTVT.